These 27 T cell receptor beta chains were all obtained from the same sample, sequenced in a study of PD-1 blockade in classical Hodgkin lymphoma. Sequencing used immunoSEQ multiplex PCR; TCRdb keeps in-frame clones, though not all of them. The sample includes 50,000 to 65,000 clones, 70% to 90% seen only once; the top ten take less than 9%. Time point meaning: cycle 4 day 1 (C4D1), after about 6 weeks of nivolumab. There was relapse after autologous stem cell transplantation in every patient, and there was variation in brentuximab vedotin exposure. The material was peripheral blood mononuclear cells (PBMCs), obtained before the fourth cycle of nivolumab. Receptors originate from a human donor with classical Hodgkin lymphoma.

The chain carries TRBV5-4 and TRBJ1-4; 7 bases line up with TRBD1. Germline CDR1 is SGHNT and CDR2 is YYREEE (reference sequence). This CDR3 spans 14 amino acids. The V gene end was trimmed by 3 bases and the J gene end by 6 bases; junction bases not matched to a gene: 5. The CDR3 sequence: CASSSQGLDEKLFF. In nucleotides, the CDR3 is TGTGCCAGCAGCTCACAGGGGCTCGATGAAAAACTGTTTTTT.

Remarks on this clone: Distinct nucleotide sequences in the sample also encode this CDR3. The CDR3 bases are TGCGCCAGCAGCCCCACAGGGAACACCGGGGAGCTGTTTTTT. Translated, it gives CASSPTGNTGELFF. The J gene is TRBJ2-2, the V gene TRBV5-1; D is perhaps TRBD1 (5 bases). V gave up 4 bases and J gave up 1 base, with 8 bases separating them. The CDR3 is 14 amino acids. CDR1 and CDR2 (germline): SGHRS, YFSETQ.

CDR3 in DNA: TGTGCCAGCAGTTTAAAGAGGACAGGGGGGGATACGCAGTATTTT. Its protein product is CASSLKRTGGDTQYF. The chain combines TRBV28 with TRBJ2-3; 10 bases fit TRBD1. CDR3 length: 15 residues. Germline CDR1 and CDR2: MDHEN and SYDVKM. J was trimmed by 6 bases and V by 2 bases; bases with no gene match: 5. Based on the CDR3 plus reference TRBV28 and TRBJ2-3, the full variable domain is DVKVTQSSRYLVKRTGEKVFLECVQDMDHENMFWYRQDPGLGLRLIYFSYDVKMKEKGDIPEGYSVSREKKERFSLILESASTNQTSMYLCASSLKRTGGDTQYFGPGTRLTVL.

This clone was found once. V and J are TRBV7-4 and TRBJ1-5; D is possibly TRBD1 (5 bases). V was cut by 10 bases and J by 8 bases, with 21 bases left in between. Germline-derived CDR1 and CDR2 are SGHVT and SQSDAQ. The CDR3 totals 14 residues. This chain's CDR3 is CANLSGGVREPQHF. CDR3 DNA sequence: TGTGCCAACCTATCTGGGGGGGTGAGGGAGCCCCAGCATTTT.

This clone was detected only once. V usage is TRBV9 and J usage is TRBJ2-3, with TRBD1 matching over 9 bases. From germline, CDR1 is SGDLS and CDR2 YYNGEE. The V and J ends lost 4 bases and 6 bases, in that order; junction bases with no gene match: 9. The CDR3 is made up of 15 amino acids. Here the CDR3 reads CASSIAGQGWDTQYF. The DNA for the CDR3 is TGTGCCAGCAGCATTGCGGGACAGGGTTGGGATACGCAGTATTTT. The full variable domain, completed using reference TRBV9 and TRBJ2-3, is DSGVTQTPKHLITATGQRVTLRCSPRSGDLSVYWYQQSLDQGLQFLIQYYNGEERAKGNILERFSAQQFPDLHSELNLSSLELGDSALYFCASSIAGQGWDTQYFGPGTRLTVL.

V is TRBV29-1 and J is TRBJ1-1; D possibly corresponds to TRBD1 (5 bases). The V end was cut by 4 bases, the J end by 5 bases, with 14 bases between. The germline gives CDR1 SQVTM, CDR2 ANQGSEA. The CDR3 extends over 13 amino acids. CDR3 nucleotides: TGCAGCGTTGGGGGACGGGCGCGGACTGAAGCTTTCTTT. It specifies CSVGGRARTEAFF.

This chain joins TRBV19 and TRBJ1-2; tentative D call: TRBD1 (6 bases). Germline V gene lookup returns CDR1 LNHDA and CDR2 SQIVND (reference sequence). The V end was cut by 0 bases, the J end by 3 bases, with 11 bases between. This CDR3 spans 15 amino acids. CDR3 DNA sequence: TGTGCCAGTAGTATAGAAGGACAGCCCTACTATGGCTACACCTTC. Its protein is CASSIEGQPYYGYTF. Supplemented by reference TRBV19 and TRBJ1-2, the full variable domain reads DGGITQSPKYLFRKEGQNVTLSCEQNLNHDAMYWYRQDPGQGLRLIYYSQIVNDFQKGDIAEGYSVSREKKESFPLTVTSAQKNPTAFYLCASSIEGQPYYGYTFGSGTRLTVV.

This chain connects TRBV2 to TRBJ2-6, with TRBD1 matching over 9 bases. CDR3 length: 15 amino acids. Germline-derived CDR1 and CDR2 are SNHLY and FYNNEI. Trimming cost V 9 bases and J 3 bases; bases outside gene matches: 6. The CDR3 DNA follows: TGTGCCAGTGAACAGGGGGCGCGTGGGGCCAACGTCCTGACTTTC. This translates into CASEQGARGANVLTF. The variable domain in full, completed from reference TRBV2 and TRBJ2-6, reads EPEVTQTPSHQVTQMGQEVILRCVPISNHLYFYWYRQILGQKVEFLVSFYNNEISEKSEIFDDQFSVERPDGSNFTLKIRSTKLEDSAMYFCASEQGARGANVLTFGAGSRLTVL.

V usage is TRBV11-3 and J usage is TRBJ1-6; D unresolved. The germline V and J ends were trimmed by 4 bases and 9 bases, with 10 bases remaining between them. The CDR3 length is 13 residues. Germline values: CDR1 SGHNT, CDR2 YENEEA. CDR3 in amino acids: CASSSDWGSPLHF. In DNA form, the CDR3 reads TGTGCCAGCAGCTCGGACTGGGGTTCACCCCTCCACTTT.

The genes are TRBV5-1 and TRBJ1-1; 10 bases align to TRBD1. This CDR3 comprises 16 residues. Unmatched junction bases numbered 7, after V lost 4 bases and J lost 1 base. CDR1 and CDR2 from the germline V gene are SGHRS and YFSETQ. CDR3 sequence (DNA): TGCGCCAGCAGCCACAAGGGACAGGGGAAGAACACTGAAGCTTTCTTT. Translated, it gives CASSHKGQGKNTEAFF.

The chain employs TRBV18 and TRBJ1-5; the match to TRBD1 covers 7 bases. The CDR3 consists of 17 residues. With 0 bases clipped from V and 0 bases from J, the junction kept 5 bases outside the gene matches. Looked up from germline, CDR1 is KGHSH and CDR2 is LQKENI. The CDR3 sequence: CASSPPGRQGSNQPQHF. CDR3 DNA sequence: TGTGCCAGCTCACCACCGGGAAGACAGGGTAGCAATCAGCCCCAGCATTTT.

This chain joins TRBV29-1 and TRBJ2-1; 11 positions agree with TRBD2. V trimming: 7 bases; J trimming: 5 bases; junction bases outside the gene matches: 7. This CDR3 spans 14 amino acids. CDR1 is SQVTM, CDR2 ANQGSEA, per germline. CDR3 amino acids: CSAALAGGHNEQFF. The DNA of the CDR3 is TGCAGCGCCGCCCTAGCGGGGGGCCACAATGAGCAGTTCTTC.

This chain uses TRBV4-1 with TRBJ1-5, with TRBD1 matching 8 bases. Losses at the gene ends were 1 base for V and 7 bases for J; bases not matched to a gene: 6. Per the germline V gene, CDR1 is MGHRA and CDR2 is YSYEKL. This CDR3 contains 15 residues. The CDR3 bases are TGCGCCAGCAGCCAAGGACAGGGGTTCGGCCAGCCCCAGCATTTT. It specifies CASSQGQGFGQPQHF.

J is TRBJ1-2 and V is TRBV7-9; 9 bases fit TRBD1. This CDR3 contains 15 residues. V was pared by 1 base and J by 4 bases, with 4 bases of the junction left unmatched. CDR1 is SEHNR and CDR2 is FQNEAQ in the germline V gene (reference sequence). DNA for the CDR3: TGTGCCAGCAGCTTAGATGGGACAGGGAGCTATGGCTACACCTTC. This gives the protein CASSLDGTGSYGYTF.

A note on this clone: Germline is not matched at one junction end, which may reflect a read error. This chain connects TRBV6-5 to TRBJ1-1; TRBD1 might be the D (6 bases). This CDR3 is built from 14 residues. Germline CDR1 and CDR2: MNHEY and SVGAGI. The CDR3 DNA sequence: TGTGCCGGCAGTCGTACAGGGTATACCGCTGAAGCTTTCTTT. This translates into CAGSRTGYTAEAFF.

The chain joins TRBV27 to TRBJ1-4; D call uncertain. Germline V gene lookup returns CDR1 MNHEY and CDR2 SMNVEV (reference sequence). The V end was cut by 6 bases, the J end by 0 bases, with 11 bases between. This CDR3 is built from 15 residues. This CDR3 is CASRLGAATNEKLFF. Written as DNA, the CDR3 is TGTGCCAGCAGGCTGGGCGCAGCAACTAATGAAAAACTGTTTTTT.

This clone occurred once. The genes are TRBV2 and TRBJ2-1, with D hard to call. Germline-derived CDR1 and CDR2 are SNHLY and FYNNEI. The CDR3 spans 11 residues. With 6 bases removed from V and 4 bases from J, the gap between germline ends came to 4 bases. CDR3 coding DNA: TGTGCCAGCAGCGGTTACAATGAGCAGTTCTTC. It specifies CASSGYNEQFF.

This sequence joins TRBV28 and TRBJ2-7; 9 bases are a match to TRBD1. This CDR3 region has 15 residues. Germline assignment: CDR1 MDHEN and CDR2 SYDVKM. Trimming removed 5 bases from V and 6 bases from J; junction bases left unmatched: 11. CDR3 region: CASSLPGTGIAEQYF. The CDR3, as DNA: TGTGCCAGCAGTCTTCCCGGGACAGGGATTGCCGAGCAGTACTTC. Full variable domain (remainder filled in from reference TRBV28 and TRBJ2-7): DVKVTQSSRYLVKRTGEKVFLECVQDMDHENMFWYRQDPGLGLRLIYFSYDVKMKEKGDIPEGYSVSREKKERFSLILESASTNQTSMYLCASSLPGTGIAEQYFGPGTRLTVT.

The chain couples TRBV5-1 to TRBJ1-2; D ambiguous. V lost 0 bases, J lost 8 bases, and 11 bases lay in between. The CDR3 totals 13 residues. CDR1 and CDR2 (germline): SGHRS, YFSETQ. The CDR3 sequence: CASSLVTDLGYTF. Written as DNA, the CDR3 is TGCGCCAGCAGCTTGGTAACGGATCTAGGCTACACCTTC.

This clone was recorded a few times. Here the CDR3 DNA reads TGTGCCTGGAGTGATGGACTAGGGGGGTCACAAGAGACCCAGTACTTC. Translating it yields CAWSDGLGGSQETQYF. The rearrangement uses TRBV30 and TRBJ2-5; D is possibly TRBD2 (7 bases). This CDR3 has 16 amino acids. Trimming removed 1 base from V and 2 bases from J, with 17 bases in between. Germline V gives CDR1 GTSNPN, CDR2 SVGIG (reference sequence). Combining the CDR3 with reference TRBV30 and TRBJ2-5 gives the whole variable domain SQTIHQWPATLVQPVGSPLSLECTVEGTSNPNLYWYRQAAGRGLQLLFYSVGIGQISSEVPQNLSASRPQDRQFILSSKKLLLSDSGFYLCAWSDGLGGSQETQYFGPGTRLLVL.

The rearrangement uses TRBV12-5 and TRBJ2-1; 8 bases align to TRBD2. V was pared by 11 bases and J by 8 bases, with 11 bases of the junction left unmatched. The CDR3 covers 13 residues. The germline gives CDR1 LGHNT, CDR2 FRNRAP. CDR3 nucleotides: TGTGCTTCCCGACTAGCGCCTATCCATGAGCAGTTCTTC. Translation gives CASRLAPIHEQFF.

This sequence joins TRBV6-5 and TRBJ1-3, with D tentatively TRBD1 (6 bases). V was pared by 0 bases and J by 2 bases, with 11 bases between. Germline V gene lookup returns CDR1 MNHEY and CDR2 SVGAGI. The CDR3 covers 16 residues. CDR3 in DNA: TGTGCCAGCAGTTACTCTACAGGGTCTCCTGGAAACACCATATATTTT. Amino acids: CASSYSTGSPGNTIYF.

The gene calls are TRBV5-1 and TRBJ1-4; 7 bases are shared with TRBD1. Germline-derived CDR1 and CDR2 are SGHRS and YFSETQ. With 3 bases clipped from V and 5 bases from J, the junction kept 7 bases outside the gene matches. This CDR3 comprises 15 residues. CDR3 DNA: TGCGCCAGCAGCTCGGTGGGACAGACGAATGAAAAACTGTTTTTT. This translates into CASSSVGQTNEKLFF. Complete variable domain (other parts from reference TRBV5-1 and TRBJ1-4): KAGVTQTPRYLIKTRGQQVTLSCSPISGHRSVSWYQQTPGQGLQFLFEYFSETQRNKGNFPGRFSGRQFSNSRSEMNVSTLELGDSALYLCASSSVGQTNEKLFFGSGTQLSVL.

V and J are TRBV11-2 and TRBJ1-1; D is perhaps TRBD1 (5 bases). The CDR3 contains 16 residues. Looked up from germline, CDR1 is SGHAT and CDR2 is FQNNGV. V dropped 4 bases and J dropped 1 base, with 16 bases sitting between them. The CDR3 reads CASSSPSGFRNTEAFF. DNA of the CDR3: TGTGCCAGCAGCTCCCCATCAGGGTTTCGGAACACTGAAGCTTTCTTT.

The chain joins TRBV5-1 to TRBJ1-2; no clear D. Trimming left V 5 bases short and J 3 bases short, with 8 bases between. This CDR3 has 12 residues. In germline, CDR1 is SGHRS, CDR2 YFSETQ. The CDR3 loop reads CASSSDDYGYTF. The CDR3 bases are TGCGCCAGCAGTTCCGACGACTATGGCTACACCTTC.

The chain couples TRBV27 to TRBJ2-1; TRBD1 is a possible D gene (6 bases). The CDR3 is 15 amino acids. Trimming removed 5 bases from V and 8 bases from J, with 19 bases in between. Germline V CDR1 and CDR2: MNHEY, SMNVEV (reference sequence). The CDR3 is CASSRPRGDGYEQFF. The CDR3 DNA reads TGTGCCAGCAGTCGACCCAGGGGAGATGGGTATGAGCAGTTCTTC.

This clone has just a few counts. The gene calls are TRBV6-1 and TRBJ1-2; 10 positions match TRBD1. CDR1 and CDR2 from the germline V gene are MNHNS and SASEGT. With 4 bases clipped from V and 8 bases from J, the junction kept 10 bases outside the gene matches. The CDR3 totals 15 residues. The CDR3 protein is CASSVAGQGERGYTF. CDR3 nucleotide sequence: TGTGCCAGCAGTGTAGCTGGACAGGGGGAAAGGGGCTACACCTTC.